The 12 T cell receptor beta chains below all came from one sample that was sequenced in a study of blood T cell repertoires in COVID-19. Method: immunoSEQ multiplex PCR; TCRdb's copy keeps in-frame clones and lacks some. Among roughly 230,000 clones, 89% were seen once, and the ten largest hold roughly 5%. The specimen sequenced was peripheral blood. These receptors came from a woman aged 40 to 49 who had recovered from COVID-19.

This clone was observed once. The V and J genes are TRBV29-1 and TRBJ2-3; 11 bases line up with TRBD2. This CDR3 is built from 15 residues. Unmatched junction bases numbered 7, after V lost 5 bases and J lost 3 bases. Germline-derived CDR1 and CDR2 are SQVTM and ANQGSEA. CDR3 in amino acids: CSVKTSGESTDTQYF. CDR3 nucleotide sequence: TGCAGCGTTAAGACTAGCGGGGAATCAACAGATACGCAGTATTTT.

The rearrangement uses TRBV19 and TRBJ2-5; 7 bases agree with TRBD1. The germline CDR1 and CDR2 sequences are LNHDA and SQIVND (reference sequence). This CDR3 has 15 residues. The V segment lost 5 bases and the J segment 1 base; nucleotides outside the gene matches: 7. CDR3 in amino acids: CASSPGTATQETQYF. The CDR3 region has the DNA TGTGCCAGTAGTCCCGGGACAGCGACCCAAGAGACCCAGTACTTC.

The chain couples TRBV4-2 to TRBJ2-5, with 8 nucleotides matching TRBD2. The CDR3 covers 16 residues. The germline V gene encodes CDR1 LGHNA and CDR2 YNFKEQ. The V and J ends lost 1 base and 6 bases, in that order; junction bases with no gene match: 10. CDR3 loop: CASSQGAAGVEKTQYF. The CDR3 DNA follows: TGTGCCAGCAGCCAAGGCGCAGCGGGGGTCGAAAAGACCCAGTACTTC.

The chain couples TRBV6-4 to TRBJ1-1, with D possibly TRBD1 on 5 matching bases. Germline V CDR1 and CDR2: MRHNA, SNTAGT. This CDR3 spans 13 amino acids. The germline V and J ends were trimmed by 5 bases and 1 base, with 8 bases remaining between them. The CDR3 reads CASSRQTNTEAFF. The CDR3 DNA is TGTGCCAGCAGTAGACAGACGAACACTGAAGCTTTCTTT.

The chain recombines TRBV7-9 with TRBJ2-3; the D gene is possibly TRBD2 (5 bases). This CDR3 contains 16 residues. Trimming pared 5 bases from V and 3 bases from J, leaving 18 bases between. Per germline, CDR1 SEHNR and CDR2 FQNEAQ (reference sequence). The DNA of the CDR3 is TGTGCCAGCAGCCCCCCCGGAGGCCGGGGTACAGATACGCAGTATTTT. It is translated as CASSPPGGRGTDTQYF.

The chain combines TRBV21-1 with TRBJ1-1; the table gives TRBD1 as D, unverified against the DNA. TRBV21-1 counts as a pseudogene. The CDR3 length is 14 residues. In DNA, the CDR3 is TGTGCGACAAGACAGTTGACCATGAACACTGAAGCTTTCTTT. Amino acid sequence: CATRQLTMNTEAFF.

The chain has TRBV5-4 and TRBJ2-2; the D gene is possibly TRBD2 (6 bases). CDR3 length: 13 amino acids. The germline gives CDR1 SGHNT, CDR2 YYREEE (reference sequence). Trimming pared 4 bases from V and 3 bases from J, leaving 7 bases between. The CDR3 loop is CASSQRDTGELFF. CDR3 coding DNA: TGTGCCAGCAGCCAGCGGGACACCGGGGAGCTGTTTTTT.

The rearrangement links TRBV7-9 to TRBJ1-6; 7 positions match TRBD1. J was trimmed by 7 bases and V by 5 bases; bases with no gene match: 2. Looked up from germline, CDR1 is SEHNR and CDR2 is FQNEAQ (reference sequence). The CDR3 contains 13 residues. CDR3 sequence reads: CASSPTGNSPLHF. CDR3 DNA: TGTGCCAGCAGCCCGACAGGGAATTCACCCCTCCACTTT.

The chain combines TRBV7-2 with TRBJ2-1; a possible D gene is TRBD2 (6 bases). CDR1 and CDR2 (germline): SGHTA, FQGNSA. The CDR3 is 17 residues long. With 3 bases removed from V and 3 bases from J, the gap between germline ends came to 18 bases. This CDR3 is CASSFPPTKRVYNEQFF. CDR3 in DNA: TGTGCCAGCAGCTTTCCTCCAACTAAGCGGGTCTACAATGAGCAGTTCTTC.

The chain links TRBV27 to TRBJ2-1; 9 bases are a match to TRBD1. Germline CDR1 is MNHEY and CDR2 is SMNVEV (reference sequence). The CDR3 spans 15 residues. With 4 bases clipped from V and 3 bases from J, the junction kept 4 bases outside the gene matches. DNA for the CDR3: TGTGCCAGCAGTTCACCGGGACAGGGCTACAATGAGCAGTTCTTC. It yields the protein CASSSPGQGYNEQFF.

By share, this clone ranks as medium-sized. The sample holds other DNA sequences that translate to the same CDR3. The rearrangement links TRBV5-1 to TRBJ1-1; D is uncertain. Germline V gene lookup returns CDR1 SGHRS and CDR2 YFSETQ. Trimming removed 1 base at V and 1 base at J, with 5 bases between. The CDR3 has 13 residues. CDR3 region: CASSLTGNTEAFF. CDR3 DNA sequence: TGCGCCAGCAGCTTGACGGGGAACACTGAAGCTTTCTTT.

The chain uses TRBV30 and TRBJ2-2; tentatively, D is TRBD2 (5 bases). This CDR3 contains 16 residues. Trimming cost V 2 bases and J 6 bases, with 19 bases left between them. Germline V gene lookup returns CDR1 GTSNPN and CDR2 SVGIG (reference sequence). CDR3 amino acids: CAWSPPGRVGSGELFF. The CDR3 nucleotides read TGTGCCTGGAGTCCCCCGGGAAGGGTCGGTTCCGGGGAGCTGTTTTTT.